This T cell receptor beta chain was recorded in a study of blood T cell repertoires in COVID-19. Per the authors' pipeline: Estimated nucleated cell counts came from reference gene primer amplification. The method was immunoSEQ multiplex PCR; TCRdb's version includes in-frame clones alone and lacks a portion of them. V and J calls and clone size are as listed in that table; D and trimming were resolved from the DNA. In the table there are roughly 340,000 clones, approximately 91% of which are singletons. Enrolled during active infection, Seattle patients were then followed longitudinally. This TCR came from a woman aged 70-85 years with COVID-19, enrolled during active disease. Material: peripheral blood.

This chain's CDR3 is CAITRDGGYADTQYF. DNA for the CDR3: TGTGCCATCACCAGAGACGGGGGTTACGCAGATACGCAGTATTTT. This sequence joins TRBV10-3 and TRBJ2-3, with D possibly matching TRBD2 (6 bases). This CDR3 spans 15 amino acids. The germline V gene encodes CDR1 ENHRY and CDR2 SYGVKD. Trimming cost V 7 bases and J 4 bases, with 18 bases left between them.